Described below is a single T cell receptor (beta chain) sequence and its context. The junction departs from the called germline gene at one end, perhaps through a read error. Next came a second PCR, run for about 6 to 12 cycles, which used a sample-barcoded 5' primer along with a J-beta primer mix. Each cDNA molecule was tagged by a template-switch adaptor that had 12 random nucleotides. MiXCR, applied by TCRdb to the 5' RACE reads, yields one record per CDR3 protein. This table holds about 780,000 distinct CDR3 sequences, approximately 24% found once. The data belong to a study of blood T cells in healthy people across ages. Donors were systemically healthy Caucasian individuals from Russia aged roughly 6 to 100 years. This CDR3 is 13 amino acids long. This sample was also put to use in a study of T cells of mothers and their children. From that study: Primer M1S, used in the second PCR, introduced sample barcodes and 2-4 random nucleotides.

The sequenced sample consisted of blood. This TCR was recovered from a boy aged 5-17 years in good health. J is TRBJ1-5 and V is TRBV12-3 or TRBV12-4; the D is unclear. The CDR3 region is CTSNGNGNQPQHF. As DNA, the CDR3 is TGTACCAGCAACGGTAATGGCAATCAGCCCCAGCATTTT.